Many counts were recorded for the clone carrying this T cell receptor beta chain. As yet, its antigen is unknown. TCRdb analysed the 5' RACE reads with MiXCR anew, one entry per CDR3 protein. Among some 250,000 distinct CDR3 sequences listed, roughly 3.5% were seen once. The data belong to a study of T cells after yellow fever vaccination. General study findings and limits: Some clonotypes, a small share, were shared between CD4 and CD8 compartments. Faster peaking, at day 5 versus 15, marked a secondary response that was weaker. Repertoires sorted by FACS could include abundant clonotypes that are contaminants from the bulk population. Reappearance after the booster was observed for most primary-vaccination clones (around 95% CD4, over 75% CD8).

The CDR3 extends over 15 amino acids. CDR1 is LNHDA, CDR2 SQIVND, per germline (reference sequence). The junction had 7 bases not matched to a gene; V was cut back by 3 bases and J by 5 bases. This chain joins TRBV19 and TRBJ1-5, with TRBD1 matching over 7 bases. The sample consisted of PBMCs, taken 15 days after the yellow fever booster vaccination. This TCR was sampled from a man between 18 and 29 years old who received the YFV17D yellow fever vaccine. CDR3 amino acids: CASSIFGQVDQPQHF. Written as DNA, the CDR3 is TGTGCCAGTAGTATCTTTGGACAGGTTGATCAGCCCCAGCATTTT.